These 4 T cell receptor beta chains share one sample of origin, sequenced in a study of CD8+ T cells in alopecia areata. After isolation, RNA underwent reverse transcription to generate cDNA as the sequencing template. Using immunoSEQ multiplex PCR, the repertoire was profiled, and TCRdb retains in-frame clones only, with some absent. In the table there are 200,000 to 250,000 clones, roughly 69% of which are singletons. The specimen comprised CD4+ T cells sorted from blood, sampled at week 0. The origin of the receptors is a human donor with alopecia areata.

This clone has a handful of counts. The chain employs TRBV4-1 and TRBJ1-1, with 7 bases lining up with TRBD1. Germline CDR1 MGHRA, CDR2 YSYEKL. V shed 3 bases, J shed 0 bases, and the junction held 13 bases outside the gene matches. CDR3 size: 18 residues. The CDR3 DNA reads as TGCGCCAGCAGCCATCCTGTGCGACAGGGCGGAATGAACACTGAAGCTTTCTTT. Translated, it gives CASSHPVRQGGMNTEAFF.

This clone occurred a few times. The chain links TRBV25-1 to TRBJ2-1; D tentatively reads TRBD1 or TRBD2 (5 bases each). CDR1 MGHDK and CDR2 SYGVNS come from the germline V gene. CDR3 length equals 13 residues. Trimming cost V 5 bases and J 8 bases, with 13 bases left between them. The CDR3 DNA reads TGTGCCAGCAGTAGGGGCCCGAGGGATGAGCAGTTCTTC. It codes for CASSRGPRDEQFF.

J is TRBJ1-1 and V is TRBV7-2; D perhaps matches TRBD1 (6 bases). V lost 0 bases and J lost 11, with 16 bases in between. Germline lookup yields CDR1 SGHTA and CDR2 FQGNSA. The CDR3 consists of 14 residues. The CDR3 region is CASSLARDGTNAFF. The CDR3 nucleotides read TGTGCCAGCAGCTTAGCGCGGGACGGGACAAATGCTTTCTTT.

The CDR3 is CASSLVGQGVSNQPQHF. The CDR3 DNA is TGTGCCAGCAGCTTAGTGGGACAGGGGGTAAGCAATCAGCCCCAGCATTTT. The J gene is TRBJ1-5, the V gene TRBV7-2, with TRBD1 matching 11 bases. The CDR3 totals 17 residues. The trim removed 1 base at V and 1 base at J, leaving 3 bases unmatched. The V gene's germline CDR1 is SGHTA and CDR2 FQGNSA.